A selection of T cell receptor beta chains follows, all from one sample in a study of T-cell reconstitution after alpha-beta-depleted transplantation in children. TCRdb re-derived calls from the PCR reads in MiXCR, one entry per CDR3 protein. Here the sample spans under 300,000 distinct CDR3 sequences, 9.7% being singletons. Material: PBMCs from the stem cell graft donor, obtained from the stem cell graft. These receptors all stem from a human donor who donated a stem cell graft to a child with SCID. The CDR3 runs from the conserved cysteine through the conserved F or W. A D gene is named only where the DNA matches it firmly. Clone size is given for some rows only: seen once, a few or many times, or a class if the clone is expanded.

>TRBJ2-3|many|TRBV2|.
TGTGCCAGGAGGAGTCTCACAGATACGCAGTATTTT
CARRSLTDTQYF
>TRBJ2-5|many|TRBV3-1|.
TGTGCCAGCAGCCGGGGGCTCCAAGAGACCCAGTACTTC
CASSRGLQETQYF
>TRBJ2-1|many|TRBV28|.
TGTGCCAGCAGTGCTCCGGGCTGGGGGACCTACAATGAGCAGTTCTTC
CASSAPGWGTYNEQFF
>TRBJ1-1|many|TRBV5-1|TRBD1
TGCGCCAGCAGCCCGGACAGGGTGGGAGCTTTCTTT
CASSPDRVGAFF
>TRBJ1-1|.|TRBV5-1|TRBD1
TGCGCCAGCAGCTTCTCACAGGGGGGTAGCACTGAAGCTTTCTTT
CASSFSQGGSTEAFF
>TRBJ1-2|.|TRBV20-1|.
TGCAGTGCTAACAGGGAATCGTATGGCTACACCTTC
CSANRESYGYTF
>TRBJ2-3|many|TRBV15|.
TGTGCCACCAGCAGGTCCCCATCGACACTATTCACCACAGATACGCAGTATTTT
CATSRSPSTLFTTDTQYF
>TRBJ2-5|many|TRBV7-9|TRBD1
TGTGCCAGCAGCGCCGGGACAGGGGATCAAGAGACCCAGTACTTC
CASSAGTGDQETQYF
>TRBJ1-5|many|TRBV15|.
TGTGCCACCAGCACCGGGGTTGAGGGGATAACGCAGCCCCAGCATTTT
CATSTGVEGITQPQHF
>TRBJ2-3|many|TRBV7-9|TRBD1
TGTGCCAGCAGTTACAGGGGCATCACAGATACGCAGTATTTT
CASSYRGITDTQYF
>TRBJ2-3|.|TRBV10-3|.
TGTGCCACCAGACTACCCGATAGCACAGATACGCAGTATTTT
CATRLPDSTDTQYF
>TRBJ2-5|many|TRBV20-1|TRBD1
TGCAGTGCCCGTCGACAGGGCATCCAAGAGACCCAGTACTTC
CSARRQGIQETQYF